This T cell receptor beta chain was identified during a study of regulatory T cells in long-lasting Graves disease. This clonotype came up many times. Sequencing libraries for TCR beta were prepared with iRepertoire HTBI primers and Arm-PCR of CDR3 regions. Using its own MiXCR run on the multiplex PCR reads, TCRdb lists one record per CDR3 protein. The table has about 540,000 distinct CDR3 sequences, 13% seen once. Indicated time point: newly diagnosed GD, antithyroid drugs for less than 3 months. RNA isolated from PBMCs was used to make the TCR library. These same data were also listed under a study on T cells in Graves' hyperthyroidism and ophthalmopathy.

Sequencing used peripheral blood mononuclear cells (PBMCs), obtained at new diagnosis, from a patient treated with antithyroid drugs. This TCR derives from a man between 25 and 39 years old with Graves disease.

In nucleotides, the CDR3 is TGTGCCAGCAGCTTTTCGGGGGAGACCCAGTACTTC. Its protein is CASSFSGETQYF. The chain carries TRBV7-9 and TRBJ2-5; D might be TRBD2 (5 bases). CDR1 and CDR2 (germline): SEHNR, FQNEAQ (reference sequence). The CDR3 contains 12 residues. Deletions cut 3 bases from V and 5 bases from J, with 7 bases between. The entire variable domain, with the rest obtained from reference TRBV7-9 and TRBJ2-5, is as follows: DTGVSQNPRHKITKRGQNVTFRCDPISEHNRLYWYRQTLGQGPEFLTYFQNEAQLEKSRLLSDRFSAERPKGSFSTLEIQRTEQGDSAMYLCASSFSGETQYFGPGTRLLVL.